The 10 T cell receptor beta chains below were found in one sample sequenced in a study of cytomegalovirus exposure and HLA in healthy donors. The primer mix had 60 Vbeta and 13 Jbeta primers. Assay used: immunoSEQ multiplex PCR; TCRdb lists only in-frame clones, some missing. Among under 300,000 clones, just over 85% were seen once, and the ten largest hold 3% to 4%. The source material was PBMCs. These receptor sequences come from a man aged 35-49 years in good health and CMV-seropositive.

The V call is TRBV28, the J call TRBJ2-4, with TRBD2 matching 10 bases. The CDR3 is made up of 14 amino acids. Trimming took 5 bases from V and 4 from J; bases not matched to a gene: 2. Germline V lookup: CDR1 MDHEN, CDR2 SYDVKM. CDR3 region: CASSLLAGKNIQYF. In DNA, the CDR3 is TGTGCCAGCAGTCTACTAGCGGGGAAAAACATTCAGTACTTC.

This sequence joins TRBV5-4 and TRBJ2-1, with 7 nucleotides matching TRBD1. Unmatched junction bases numbered 7, after V lost 4 bases and J lost 3 bases. The CDR3 runs 15 residues. Germline CDR1 is SGHNT and CDR2 is YYREEE (reference sequence). CDR3 DNA sequence: TGTGCCAGCAGCCCCGGGACAGCCCTCTACAATGAGCAGTTCTTC. It encodes CASSPGTALYNEQFF.

The table lists this clone with a few counts. The chain joins TRBV4-1 to TRBJ1-5, with D uncertain. This CDR3 contains 16 residues. Germline CDR1 reads MGHRA; CDR2 reads YSYEKL. V lost 4 bases and J lost 1, with 14 bases in between. CDR3 sequence reads: CASSPLGEGSNQPQHF. The DNA of the CDR3 is TGCGCCAGCAGCCCCCTGGGTGAGGGAAGCAATCAGCCCCAGCATTTT.

A remark on this clone: The same CDR3 also results from other DNA sequences found in this sample. The chain combines TRBV9 with TRBJ2-7, with D tentatively TRBD1 (7 bases). The CDR3 consists of 15 residues. Germline CDR1 reads SGDLS; CDR2 reads YYNGEE. V lost 0 bases and J lost 1, with 11 bases in between. In DNA, the CDR3 is TGTGCCAGCAGCGTAGGGGCAGGGGGGTCCTACGAGCAGTACTTC. Translating gives CASSVGAGGSYEQYF.

The chain is built from TRBV15 and TRBJ2-7; D perhaps matches TRBD2 (6 bases). The CDR3 is made up of 17 amino acids. V lost 3 bases to trimming and J lost 3 bases, with 21 bases between them. Germline assignment: CDR1 LNHNV and CDR2 YYDKDF (reference sequence). The CDR3 DNA sequence: TGTGCCACCAGCAGGGAGTGGCCCGGGAGTCGTATCTACGAGCAGTACTTC. Residues: CATSREWPGSRIYEQYF.

The chain has TRBV19 and TRBJ2-7, with D possibly matching TRBD1 (5 bases). Germline V gives CDR1 LNHDA, CDR2 SQIVND (reference sequence). The V end was cut by 5 bases, the J end by 9 bases, with 11 bases between. This CDR3 is 11 amino acids long. The CDR3 region is CASSSTEGQYF. CDR3 DNA sequence: TGTGCCAGTAGTTCGACAGAAGGGCAGTACTTC.

V is TRBV10-3 and J is TRBJ2-7, with 7 nucleotides matching TRBD2. This CDR3 has 12 residues. Germline CDR1 reads ENHRY; CDR2 reads SYGVKD. Trimming removed 3 bases from V and 7 bases from J; junction bases left unmatched: 3. The CDR3 coding sequence is TGTGCCATCAGTGACAGGGAGGGGGAGCAGTACTTC. Amino acid sequence: CAISDREGEQYF.

The chain combines TRBV7-3 with TRBJ2-1; 14 bases line up with TRBD2. CDR3 length equals 17 residues. V dropped 5 bases and J dropped 9; count of bases not matched to a gene: 12. Germline loops: CDR1 SGHTA, CDR2 FQGTGA. For the CDR3, the DNA is TGTGCCAGCAGCCACAGCCTACGGACTAGCGGGAGGATTGAGCAGTTCTTC. This codes for CASSHSLRTSGRIEQFF.

This clone was counted a few times. CDR3 DNA: TGCGCCAGCAGCCAATCTCTAGCGCTATCCTACGAGCAGTACTTC. It codes for CASSQSLALSYEQYF. The chain joins TRBV4-3 to TRBJ2-7; weak D call: TRBD2 (6 bases). This CDR3 is built from 15 residues. Trimming removed 2 bases from V and 1 base from J, with 12 bases in between. The germline V gene encodes CDR1 LGHNA and CDR2 YSLEER.

The chain joins TRBV9 to TRBJ1-2, with a possible D match to TRBD1 (6 bases). Germline V gene data show CDR1 as SGDLS and CDR2 as YYNGEE. The CDR3 is 15 amino acids. Trimming took 3 bases from V and 2 from J, leaving 14 bases between them. The CDR3 nucleotides are TGTGCCAGCAGCGCACAGGGACGGTCAAACTATGGCTACACCTTC. Protein sequence: CASSAQGRSNYGYTF.